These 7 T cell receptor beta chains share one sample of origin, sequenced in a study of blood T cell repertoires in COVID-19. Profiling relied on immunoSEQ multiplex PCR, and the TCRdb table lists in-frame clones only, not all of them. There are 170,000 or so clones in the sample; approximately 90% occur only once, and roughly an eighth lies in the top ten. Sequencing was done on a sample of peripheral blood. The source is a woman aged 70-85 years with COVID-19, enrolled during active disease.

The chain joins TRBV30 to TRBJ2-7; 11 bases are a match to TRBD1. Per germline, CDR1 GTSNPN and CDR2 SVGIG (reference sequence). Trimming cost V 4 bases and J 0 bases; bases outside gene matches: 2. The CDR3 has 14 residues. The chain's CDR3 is CAWTGTGGSYEQYF. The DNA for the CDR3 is TGTGCCTGGACAGGGACAGGGGGCTCCTACGAGCAGTACTTC.

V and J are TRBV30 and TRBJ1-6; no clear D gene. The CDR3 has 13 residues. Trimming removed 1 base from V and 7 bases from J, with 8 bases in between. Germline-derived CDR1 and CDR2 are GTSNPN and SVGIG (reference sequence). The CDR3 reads CAWSGGTNSPLHF. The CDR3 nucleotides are TGTGCCTGGAGTGGCGGTACCAATTCACCCCTCCACTTT.

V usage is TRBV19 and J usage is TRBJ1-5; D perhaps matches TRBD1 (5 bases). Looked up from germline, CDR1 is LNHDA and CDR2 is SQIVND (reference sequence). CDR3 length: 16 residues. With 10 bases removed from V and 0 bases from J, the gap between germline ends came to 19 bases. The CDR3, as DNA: TGTGCCACCCGAGACAGTGGTGGCTATAGCAATCAGCCCCAGCATTTT. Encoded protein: CATRDSGGYSNQPQHF.

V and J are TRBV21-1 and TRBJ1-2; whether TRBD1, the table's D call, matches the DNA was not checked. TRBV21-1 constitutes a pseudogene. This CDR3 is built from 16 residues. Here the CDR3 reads CASSNYRKGRTYGYTF. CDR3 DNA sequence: TGTGCCAGCAGCAATTACAGGAAGGGGCGAACCTATGGCTACACCTTC.

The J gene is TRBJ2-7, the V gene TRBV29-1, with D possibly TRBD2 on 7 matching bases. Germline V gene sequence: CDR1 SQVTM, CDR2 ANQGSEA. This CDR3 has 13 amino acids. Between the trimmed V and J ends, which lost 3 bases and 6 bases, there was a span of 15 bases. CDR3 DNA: TGCAGCGTTGACGGGGGAGGGGGAATCGAGCAGTACTTC. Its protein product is CSVDGGGGIEQYF.

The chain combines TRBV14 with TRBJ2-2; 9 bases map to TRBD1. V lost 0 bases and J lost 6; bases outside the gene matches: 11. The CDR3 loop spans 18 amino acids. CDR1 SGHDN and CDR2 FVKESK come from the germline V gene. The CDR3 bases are TGTGCCAGCAGCCAAGAAGACGGGACAGGGTTAGGCGCCGGGGAGCTGTTTTTT. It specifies CASSQEDGTGLGAGELFF.

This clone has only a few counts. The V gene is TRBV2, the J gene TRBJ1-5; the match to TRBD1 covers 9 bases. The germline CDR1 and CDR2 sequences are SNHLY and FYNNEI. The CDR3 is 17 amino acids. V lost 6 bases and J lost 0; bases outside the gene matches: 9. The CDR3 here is CASRDDRGSSSNQPQHF. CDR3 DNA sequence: TGTGCCAGCAGGGACGACAGGGGGAGCAGTAGCAATCAGCCCCAGCATTTT.